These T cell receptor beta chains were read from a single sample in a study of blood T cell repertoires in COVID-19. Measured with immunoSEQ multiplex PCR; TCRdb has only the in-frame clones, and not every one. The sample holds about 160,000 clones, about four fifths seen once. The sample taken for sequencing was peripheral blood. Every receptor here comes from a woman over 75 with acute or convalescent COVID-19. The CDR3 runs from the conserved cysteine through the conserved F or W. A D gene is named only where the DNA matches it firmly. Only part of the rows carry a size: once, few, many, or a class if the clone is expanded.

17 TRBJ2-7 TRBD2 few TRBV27 CASSLSSFPREGTEQYF TGTGCCAGCAGTTTATCGAGTTTCCCCCGGGAGGGTACCGAGCAGTACTTC
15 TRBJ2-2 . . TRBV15 CATTERSPNTGELFF TGTGCCACCACCGAGCGGTCGCCGAACACCGGGGAGCTGTTTTTT
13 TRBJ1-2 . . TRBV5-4 CASSLEQAYGYTF TGTGCCAGCAGCTTGGAACAGGCCTATGGCTACACCTTC
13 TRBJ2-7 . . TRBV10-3 CAIIEDGTYEQYF TGTGCCATCATCGAGGACGGGACCTACGAGCAGTACTTC
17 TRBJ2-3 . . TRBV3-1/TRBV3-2 CASSQEASPPNTDTQYF TGTGCCAGCAGCCAGGAAGCTAGCCCGCCCAACACAGATACGCAGTATTTT
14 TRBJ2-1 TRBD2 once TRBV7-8 CASSLGLADNEQFF TGTGCCAGCAGCTTAGGTCTAGCGGACAATGAGCAGTTCTTC
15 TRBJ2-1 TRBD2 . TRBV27 CASRPGTSGRNEQFF TGTGCCAGCAGACCCGGGACTAGCGGGAGGAATGAGCAGTTCTTC
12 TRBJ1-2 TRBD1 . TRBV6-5 CASKGQEFGYTF TGTGCCAGCAAAGGACAGGAATTTGGCTACACCTTC
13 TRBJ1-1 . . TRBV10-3 CAVKYSDGTEAFF TGTGCCGTCAAATACAGTGACGGCACTGAAGCTTTCTTT
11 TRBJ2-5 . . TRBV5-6 CASSRTATQYF TGTGCCAGCAGCCGCACAGCGACCCAGTACTTC
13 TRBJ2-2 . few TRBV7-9 CASSFERTGELFF TGTGCCAGCAGCTTCGAGCGGACCGGGGAGCTGTTTTTT
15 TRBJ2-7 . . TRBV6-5 CASRREGTRNYEQYF TGTGCCAGCAGGAGGGAAGGGACACGAAACTACGAGCAGTACTTC
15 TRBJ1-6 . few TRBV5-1 CASSGGGRVNSPLHF TGCGCCAGCAGCGGGGGAGGGAGAGTAAATTCACCCCTCCACTTT
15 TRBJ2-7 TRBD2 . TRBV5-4 CASSLGTSGINEQYF TGTGCCAGCAGCTTGGGGACTAGCGGAATCAACGAGCAGTACTTC
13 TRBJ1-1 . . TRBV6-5 CASSYGRDTEAFF TGTGCCAGCAGTTACGGGAGGGACACTGAAGCTTTCTTT
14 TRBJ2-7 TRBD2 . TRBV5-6 CASSLLSGTYEQYF TGTGCCAGCAGCTTGTTGAGCGGGACCTACGAGCAGTACTTC
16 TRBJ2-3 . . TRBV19 CASSIFSGSTEDTQYF TGTGCCAGTAGTATTTTCAGCGGCTCAACGGAAGATACGCAGTATTTT
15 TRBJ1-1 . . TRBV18 CASSPPGHPDTEAFF TGTGCCAGCTCACCACCGGGACACCCGGATACTGAAGCTTTCTTT
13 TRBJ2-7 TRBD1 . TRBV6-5 CASSYGTGGEQYF TGTGCCAGCAGTTACGGGACAGGTGGAGAGCAGTACTTC
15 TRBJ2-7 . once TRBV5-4 CASSLGGVASYEQYF TGTGCCAGCAGCTTGGGGGGAGTCGCCTCCTACGAGCAGTACTTC
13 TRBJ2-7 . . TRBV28 CASSSLTPEEQYF TGTGCCAGCAGTTCCCTGACTCCTGAGGAGCAGTACTTC
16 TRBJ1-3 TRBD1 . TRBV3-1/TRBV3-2 CASSPAAGGFSNTIYF TGTGCCAGCAGCCCCGCGGCAGGGGGCTTTTCAAACACCATATATTTT
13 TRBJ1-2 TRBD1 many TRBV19 CASSTRDRGGYTF TGTGCCAGTAGTACCCGGGACAGGGGAGGCTACACCTTC
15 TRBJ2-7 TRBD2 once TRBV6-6 CASTPGWGGTYEQYF TGTGCCAGCACTCCCGGGTGGGGGGGAACCTACGAGCAGTACTTC
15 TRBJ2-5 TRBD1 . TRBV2 CASSANRGTQETQYF TGTGCCAGCAGTGCGAACAGGGGGACCCAAGAGACCCAGTACTTC
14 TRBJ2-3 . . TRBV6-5 CASTRGFGTDTQYF TGTGCCAGCACTAGGGGATTTGGCACAGATACGCAGTATTTT
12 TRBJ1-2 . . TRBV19 CASSPSRVGYTF TGTGCCAGTAGTCCCTCTCGGGTTGGCTACACCTTC
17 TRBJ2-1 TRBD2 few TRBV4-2 CASSPRTSGSVNNEQFF TGTGCCAGCAGCCCCCGGACTAGCGGGAGTGTTAACAATGAGCAGTTCTTC
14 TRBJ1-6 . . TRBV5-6 CASSLTGMSSPLHF TGTGCCAGCAGCTTGACAGGGATGAGTTCACCCCTCCACTTT